This TCR beta chain was sequenced for a study of cytomegalovirus exposure and HLA in healthy donors. Study summary: A prior study identified 100 million to 130 million unique TCR beta sequences from around 180 million T cells. Drawn from HLA-typed donors, tens of millions of unique TCRs were held in an early data release. Whole-study results and caveats: Analysis was carried out at a later point, and it linked a missense DCLRE1C variant to TCR beta V- and J-gene trimming.

The V gene lost 3 bases and the J gene lost 2 bases, with 7 bases spanning the gap. This CDR3 spans 13 amino acids. Germline lookup yields CDR1 MDHEN and CDR2 SYDVKM. 13 Jbeta primers and 60 Vbeta primers were used for the PCR. Assay used: immunoSEQ multiplex PCR; TCRdb lists only in-frame clones, some missing. Of 130,000 to 150,000 clones listed, around 80% are singletons. Worth noting for this clone: Antigen unknown.

The chain links TRBV28 to TRBJ1-1; D unresolved. This sequence was found in a woman aged 40 to 55 in good health and CMV-seropositive. Material for sequencing was PBMCs. In nucleotides, the CDR3 is TGTGCCAGCAGTTTGGGCCTTAACACTGAAGCTTTCTTT. It codes for CASSLGLNTEAFF. Based on the CDR3 plus reference TRBV28 and TRBJ1-1, the full variable domain is DVKVTQSSRYLVKRTGEKVFLECVQDMDHENMFWYRQDPGLGLRLIYFSYDVKMKEKGDIPEGYSVSREKKERFSLILESASTNQTSMYLCASSLGLNTEAFFGQGTRLTVV.